A selection of T cell receptor beta chains follows, all from one sample in a study of shared clonotypes between healthy human individuals. Sequencing was performed with immunoSEQ multiplex PCR; in TCRdb, only in-frame clones are kept and a portion is missing. The sample shows some 2,100,000 clones, under 95% of them seen only once. The source material was naive CD8+ T cells from PBMCs. The receptors were gathered from a man aged 18 to 30 in good health. Some clones in this sample may be carry-over from other donors' samples. CDR3s include the opening cysteine and the closing phenylalanine or tryptophan. A D gene is named only where the DNA matches it firmly. Clone size is shown for a subset of rows, as once, few, many or a class of expanded clone.

clone_size j_call v_call d_call cdr3_nt cdr3_aa
once TRBJ2-7 TRBV15 - TGTGCCACCAGTTATGACAGCTCCTACGAGCAGTACTTC CATSYDSSYEQYF
- TRBJ2-7 TRBV27 TRBD2 TGTGCCAGCAGTTTTAGCGGGAGGTACTACGAGCAGTACTTC CASSFSGRYYEQYF
- TRBJ2-1 TRBV5-1 - TGCGCCAGCAGCCCCTATCCTGGGGATGAGCAGTTCTTC CASSPYPGDEQFF
- TRBJ2-1 TRBV29-1 TRBD2 TGCAGCGTACTAAGCGGGAGGGCCCCCAATGAGCAGTTCTTC CSVLSGRAPNEQFF
- TRBJ1-5 TRBV27 - TGTGCCAGCAGTTTATTGGGGGGTCTTCAGCCCCAGCATTTT CASSLLGGLQPQHF
- TRBJ2-1 TRBV30 - TGTGCCTGGAGTCCCAGGCCCCCGCGTAATACTTACAATGAGCAGTTCTTC CAWSPRPPRNTYNEQFF
- TRBJ1-1 TRBV29-1 - TGCAGCGCCACAACAGGGAACATGAACACTGAAGCTTTCTTT CSATTGNMNTEAFF
- TRBJ2-1 TRBV29-1 TRBD2 TGCAGCGTTGCGGGACTTAGCGGGAGGGTTTTCGATGAGCAGTTCTTC CSVAGLSGRVFDEQFF
- TRBJ1-2 TRBV14 TRBD1 TGTGCCAGCTCCGGGACAGCTAACTATGGCTACACCTTC CASSGTANYGYTF
- TRBJ2-1 TRBV11-2 - TGTGCCAGCAGCTCCAGGACCGGGGGCAATGAGCAGTTCTTC CASSSRTGGNEQFF
- TRBJ1-5 TRBV6-5 - TGTGCCAGCAGTTACTCGTTCGGGGATAGCAATCAGCCCCAGCATTTT CASSYSFGDSNQPQHF
- TRBJ1-1 TRBV6-5 - TGTGCCAGCAGTTACTTCCCCTCCGGGAACACTGAAGCTTTCTTT CASSYFPSGNTEAFF
- TRBJ1-5 TRBV5-6 TRBD1 TGTGCCAGCAGCTTAATGACAGGGGCTGATCAGCCCCAGCATTTT CASSLMTGADQPQHF
few TRBJ1-1 TRBV19 - TGTGCCAGTAGTATAGTCGGGGGGGGCATGGACACTGAAGCTTTCTTT CASSIVGGGMDTEAFF
once TRBJ2-1 TRBV18 - TGTGCCAGCTCACCCCCAGAGGGAGGTAGTCAATGGAATGAGCAGTTCTTC CASSPPEGGSQWNEQFF
- TRBJ1-2 TRBV5-4 TRBD1 TGTGCCAGCAGCTCAGGGGGATCTGGCTACACCTTC CASSSGGSGYTF
- TRBJ2-7 TRBV10-3 - TGTGCCATCAGTGAGTCGATCGGTACCTACGAGCAGTACTTC CAISESIGTYEQYF
- TRBJ2-7 TRBV30 - TGTGCCTGGAGTGTTGGAGTAGAGCAGTACTTC CAWSVGVEQYF
- TRBJ1-4 TRBV6-5 - TGTGCCACCTCGGACAGTAACTATGAAAAACTGTTTTTT CATSDSNYEKLFF
- TRBJ2-1 TRBV6-1 - TGTGCCAGCAGTGAGGGGGGGGCTTGGCCCTACAATGAGCAGTTCTTC CASSEGGAWPYNEQFF
- TRBJ1-2 TRBV7-9 TRBD1 TGTGCCAGCAGCTCCGGCGGGACAGGGAATTATGGCTACACCTTC CASSSGGTGNYGYTF
- TRBJ1-2 TRBV6-5 - TGTGCCAGCAGTGGGGGCTATGGCTACACCTTC CASSGGYGYTF
- TRBJ2-1 TRBV28 - TGTGCCAGCAGATTGGAGGGAAACTCCTACAATGAGCAGTTCTTC CASRLEGNSYNEQFF
- TRBJ2-2 TRBV27 TRBD2 TGTGCCAGTGGGACTAGCGGGAACACCGGGGAGCTGTTTTTT CASGTSGNTGELFF